The 5 T cell receptor beta chains below all came from one sample that was sequenced in a study of blood T cell repertoires in COVID-19. Only in-frame clones appear in the TCRdb table, and some are missing; sequencing was by immunoSEQ multiplex PCR. The sample includes roughly 350,000 clones, about 85% of them seen just once. Material for sequencing was peripheral blood. Every receptor here comes from a woman aged 18-29 years with acute or convalescent COVID-19.

This sequence joins TRBV10-3 and TRBJ2-1, with D unresolved. The CDR3 loop spans 13 amino acids. V was pared by 10 bases and J by 2 bases, with 12 bases between. Germline V lookup: CDR1 ENHRY, CDR2 SYGVKD. The CDR3 region has the DNA TGTGCCACCACCAACAACCCCTACAATGAGCAGTTCTTC. Its protein product is CATTNNPYNEQFF.

The chain is built from TRBV5-8 and TRBJ2-1; the D gene is possibly TRBD2 (7 bases). Trimming cost V 5 bases and J 8 bases, with 17 bases left between them. The CDR3 runs to 14 residues. Germline V gene lookup returns CDR1 SGHTS and CDR2 YDEGEE. As DNA, the CDR3 is TGTGCCAGCAGTGCCCTAGGGGGGGCTGATGAGCAGTTCTTC. It is translated as CASSALGGADEQFF.

Comment on this clone: The identical CDR3 is also encoded by other nucleotide sequences in the sample. This chain uses TRBV19 with TRBJ2-7, with 11 nucleotides matching TRBD1. The CDR3 is 15 residues long. CDR1 and CDR2 (germline): LNHDA, SQIVND (reference sequence). V gave up 5 bases and J gave up 1 base; unmatched junction bases: 4. CDR3 sequence reads: CASSSGQGGSYEQYF. The CDR3 DNA reads TGTGCCAGTAGTTCGGGACAGGGGGGGTCCTACGAGCAGTACTTC.

The chain has TRBV5-1 and TRBJ2-3, with 14 bases that match TRBD2. CDR1 and CDR2 from the germline V gene are SGHRS and YFSETQ. The junction had 6 bases not matched to a gene; V was cut back by 4 bases and J by 5 bases. This CDR3 is built from 16 residues. Written as DNA, the CDR3 is TGCGCCAGCAGCCCGGGACTAGCGGGAGCCATAGATACGCAGTATTTT. This encodes CASSPGLAGAIDTQYF. Drawing the rest from reference TRBV5-1 and TRBJ2-3, the complete variable domain is KAGVTQTPRYLIKTRGQQVTLSCSPISGHRSVSWYQQTPGQGLQFLFEYFSETQRNKGNFPGRFSGRQFSNSRSEMNVSTLELGDSALYLCASSPGLAGAIDTQYFGPGTRLTVL.

The gene calls are TRBV7-2 and TRBJ1-3; D remains unclear. This CDR3 is built from 15 residues. Trimming removed 5 bases at V and 2 bases at J, with 13 bases between. Looked up from germline, CDR1 is SGHTA and CDR2 is FQGNSA. CDR3 region: CASSLEGLAGNTIYF. As DNA, the CDR3 is TGTGCCAGCAGCCTTGAGGGTTTAGCTGGAAACACCATATATTTT.